Each of the 32 T cell receptor beta chains below was sequenced from the same sample in a study of cytomegalovirus exposure and HLA in healthy donors. This PCR relied on a set of 60 Vbeta primers and 13 Jbeta primers. Assay used: immunoSEQ multiplex PCR; TCRdb lists only in-frame clones, some missing. The sample consists of about 78,000 clones, over 70% of them appearing once. Sequencing used PBMCs. All receptors derive from a male donor in good health and CMV-seronegative.

J is TRBJ1-3 and V is TRBV10-3; D is perhaps TRBD1 (5 bases). Germline CDR1 ENHRY, CDR2 SYGVKD. Trimming took 3 bases from V and 2 from J, leaving 14 bases between them. CDR3 length: 16 residues. The CDR3 bases are TGTGCCATCAGTGATCTAGGCAGGGCCCCTGGAAACACCATATATTTT. Its protein product is CAISDLGRAPGNTIYF.

The chain links TRBV27 to TRBJ1-1; no reliable D call. Trimming shortened V by 0 bases and J by 4 bases, and 12 bases separated the two germline ends. The CDR3 spans 15 residues. Germline lookup yields CDR1 MNHEY and CDR2 SMNVEV (reference sequence). The CDR3 DNA sequence: TGTGCCAGCAGTTTATCGAGGCAGTCTGGCACTGAAGCTTTCTTT. It yields the protein CASSLSRQSGTEAFF.

The chain joins TRBV10-1 to TRBJ1-3; D call uncertain. There are 13 residues in the CDR3. The V end lost 3 bases, the J end lost 0 bases, and 3 bases lay between the germline ends. The germline V gene has CDR1 WNHNN and CDR2 SYGVQD (reference sequence). CDR3 amino acids: CASSEASGNTIYF. CDR3 in DNA: TGCGCCAGCAGTGAAGCCTCTGGAAACACCATATATTTT.

This chain connects TRBV7-8 to TRBJ1-3; D not certain. Trimming cost V 1 base and J 4 bases, with 11 bases left between them. This CDR3 is 15 amino acids long. Germline CDR1 reads SGHVS; CDR2 reads FQNEAQ. CDR3 in amino acids: CASSLGAGRGNTIYF. The CDR3, as DNA: TGTGCCAGCAGCTTAGGAGCCGGGAGGGGAAACACCATATATTTT. Filled out from reference TRBV7-8 and TRBJ1-3, the complete variable domain reads GAGVSQSPRYKVAKRGQDVALRCDPISGHVSLFWYQQALGQGPEFLTYFQNEAQLDKSGLPSDRFFAERPEGSVSTLKIQRTQQEDSAVYLCASSLGAGRGNTIYFGEGSWLTVV.

The V and J genes are TRBV28 and TRBJ1-1; 7 bases line up with TRBD1. The V gene's germline CDR1 is MDHEN and CDR2 SYDVKM. V was pared by 5 bases and J by 1 base, with 7 bases of the junction left unmatched. This CDR3 region has 15 residues. CDR3 DNA sequence: TGTGCCAGCAGTACCATGACAGGGCCGAACACTGAAGCTTTCTTT. Translation gives CASSTMTGPNTEAFF. Full variable domain (missing parts from reference TRBV28 and TRBJ1-1): DVKVTQSSRYLVKRTGEKVFLECVQDMDHENMFWYRQDPGLGLRLIYFSYDVKMKEKGDIPEGYSVSREKKERFSLILESASTNQTSMYLCASSTMTGPNTEAFFGQGTRLTVV.

The J gene is TRBJ2-3, the V gene TRBV4-1; a possible D gene is TRBD2 (5 bases). The CDR3 has 17 residues. The germline V gene encodes CDR1 MGHRA and CDR2 YSYEKL. Trimming took 3 bases from V and 1 from J, leaving 17 bases between them. This chain's CDR3 is CASSQEPGGRRTDTQYF. The CDR3 coding sequence is TGCGCCAGCAGCCAGGAGCCGGGTGGGAGACGCACAGATACGCAGTATTTT.

The chain is built from TRBV10-3 and TRBJ2-2, with 7 positions matching TRBD2. Germline trimming cut 3 bases from V and 6 bases from J; bases unmatched to any gene: 7. The CDR3 has 15 residues. The germline gives CDR1 ENHRY, CDR2 SYGVKD. For the CDR3, the DNA is TGTGCCATCAGTGAATTCGGGGGGACTGCCGGGGAGCTGTTTTTT. Translated, it gives CAISEFGGTAGELFF.

The chain joins TRBV4-1 to TRBJ1-1; the D is unclear. The V end lost 0 bases, the J end lost 1 base, and 9 bases lay between the germline ends. Germline V gives CDR1 MGHRA, CDR2 YSYEKL. The CDR3 contains 15 residues. CDR3 residues: CASSQEYNPNTEAFF. The CDR3 region has the DNA TGCGCCAGCAGCCAAGAGTACAACCCGAACACTGAAGCTTTCTTT.

The chain is built from TRBV6-5 and TRBJ2-4, with a possible D match to TRBD2 (5 bases). There are 15 residues in the CDR3. V shed 6 bases and J shed 1 base, with 13 bases lying between them. Germline V gives CDR1 MNHEY, CDR2 SVGAGI. The CDR3 DNA is TGTGCCAGCAGGGAGATCGGGGTGGCCAAAAACATTCAGTACTTC. Its translation: CASREIGVAKNIQYF.

This clone occurred once. The junction differs from germline at one of its ends, possibly a read error. The chain has TRBV7-9 and TRBJ1-1, with D perhaps TRBD1 (6 bases). The germline CDR1 and CDR2 sequences are SEHNR and FQNEAQ (reference sequence). The CDR3 is 16 amino acids. CDR3 sequence (DNA): TGTTCCAGCAGCTTCCCCGAAACAGGGTCGAACACTGAAGCTTTCTTT. Translated, it gives CSSSFPETGSNTEAFF.

As concerns this clone: One end of the junction is discordant with germline, which a read error may explain. The rearrangement links TRBV6-8 to TRBJ2-2, with a possible D match to TRBD2 (5 bases). The CDR3 contains 13 residues. Germline V CDR1 and CDR2: MNHGY, SAAAGT. The CDR3 nucleotides read TGCCCGGAGGCGACGCCGAACACCGGGGAGCTGTTTTTT. It is translated as CPEATPNTGELFF.

The genes are TRBV2 and TRBJ2-3, with D tentatively TRBD2 (5 bases). Looked up from germline, CDR1 is SNHLY and CDR2 is FYNNEI. V was clipped by 8 bases and J by 4 bases, with 13 bases between them. CDR3 length: 13 residues. As DNA, the CDR3 is TGTGCCAGCTCACGCGGAGGTCCAGATACGCAGTATTTT. Translation: CASSRGGPDTQYF.

This clone was seen once. The J gene is TRBJ2-5, the V gene TRBV9, with 7 bases aligning to TRBD2. From germline, CDR1 is SGDLS and CDR2 YYNGEE. This CDR3 is built from 14 residues. With 4 bases clipped from V and 1 base from J, the junction kept 4 bases outside the gene matches. CDR3 sequence: CASSSRTSQETQYF. CDR3 nucleotides: TGTGCCAGCAGCTCCAGGACTAGCCAAGAGACCCAGTACTTC.

This sequence joins TRBV21-1 and TRBJ2-1; the DNA was not used to check the table's D call, TRBD1. TRBV21-1 is noted as a pseudogene. This CDR3 has 20 amino acids. The CDR3 sequence is CASSSHTKNLPNSSYNEQFF. CDR3 sequence (DNA): TGTGCCAGCAGCTCCCACACCAAAAATCTGCCCAACAGCTCCTACAATGAGCAGTTCTTC.

This chain connects TRBV2 to TRBJ2-1; D possibly corresponds to TRBD2 (5 bases). The V end lost 3 bases, the J end lost 12 bases, and 18 bases lay between the germline ends. From germline, CDR1 is SNHLY and CDR2 FYNNEI. The CDR3 loop spans 14 amino acids. CDR3: CASSEGSADPGQFF. For the CDR3, the DNA is TGTGCCAGCAGTGAGGGTAGCGCCGACCCCGGGCAGTTCTTC. Full variable domain (missing parts from reference TRBV2 and TRBJ2-1): EPEVTQTPSHQVTQMGQEVILRCVPISNHLYFYWYRQILGQKVEFLVSFYNNEISEKSEIFDDQFSVERPDGSNFTLKIRSTKLEDSAMYFCASSEGSADPGQFFGPGTRLTVL.

The CDR3 sequence: CASSLEVGQGAWGYTF. CDR3 nucleotide sequence: TGTGCCAGCAGCTTGGAGGTGGGACAGGGGGCATGGGGCTACACCTTC. This chain joins TRBV5-5 and TRBJ1-2; 12 bases match TRBD1. This CDR3 has 16 amino acids. CDR1 is SGHKS, CDR2 YYEKEE, per germline (reference sequence). V lost 0 bases and J lost 8; bases outside the gene matches: 8.

The chain recombines TRBV5-1 with TRBJ1-2; 7 bases are a match to TRBD1. This CDR3 comprises 18 residues. Germline V lookup: CDR1 SGHRS, CDR2 YFSETQ. V shed 4 bases, J shed 3 bases, and the junction held 18 bases outside the gene matches. The CDR3 nucleotides read TGCGCCAGCAGCCAAGACTTAGGACAGGCTTCACTCTACTATGGCTACACCTTC. It specifies CASSQDLGQASLYYGYTF.

This clone was detected once. V gene TRBV5-1 combines with J gene TRBJ2-1; 14 bases align to TRBD2. CDR1 and CDR2 from the germline V gene are SGHRS and YFSETQ. This CDR3 has 15 residues. Germline trimming cut 4 bases from V and 10 bases from J; bases unmatched to any gene: 7. The CDR3 nucleotides are TGCGCCAGCAGCAACGGACTAGCGGGAGGTGGGGAGCAGTTCTTC. Protein product: CASSNGLAGGGEQFF.

The chain recombines TRBV7-2 with TRBJ1-1; D not certain. The CDR3 loop spans 13 amino acids. V shed 3 bases and J shed 1 base, with 6 bases lying between them. Germline V CDR1 and CDR2: SGHTA, FQGNSA. The CDR3 reads CASSFSENTEAFF. In DNA, the CDR3 is TGTGCCAGCAGCTTCTCAGAGAACACTGAAGCTTTCTTT. Full variable domain (remainder filled in from reference TRBV7-2 and TRBJ1-1): GAGVSQSPSNKVTEKGKDVELRCDPISGHTALYWYRQSLGQGLEFLIYFQGNSAPDKSGLPSDRFSAERTGGSVSTLTIQRTQQEDSAVYLCASSFSENTEAFFGQGTRLTVV.

This clone has only a few counts. The genes are TRBV30 and TRBJ2-3, with D maybe TRBD2 (6 bases). The CDR3 has 14 amino acids. CDR1 GTSNPN and CDR2 SVGIG come from the germline V gene (reference sequence). Trimming cost V 3 bases and J 2 bases, with 12 bases left between them. CDR3 residues: CAWSRSGFTDTQYF. CDR3 coding DNA: TGTGCCTGGAGCAGGAGCGGGTTCACAGATACGCAGTATTTT.

This rearrangement joins TRBV10-3 to TRBJ2-5; D is perhaps TRBD1 (6 bases). The DNA end favors TRBJ2-7, so the J call may be wrong. The germline V gene encodes CDR1 ENHRY and CDR2 SYGVKD. The CDR3 totals 14 residues. CDR3 sequence: CATLRTVGIYEQYF. The CDR3 nucleotides are TGTGCCACGCTAAGGACAGTGGGGATCTACGAGCAGTACTTC.

V gene TRBV10-3 combines with J gene TRBJ1-1, with TRBD1 identical over 8 bases. This CDR3 has 14 residues. With 6 bases clipped from V and 1 base from J, the junction kept 4 bases outside the gene matches. Looked up from germline, CDR1 is ENHRY and CDR2 is SYGVKD. This CDR3 is CAISYRGKNTEAFF. The CDR3 DNA is TGTGCCATCAGCTACAGGGGGAAGAACACTGAAGCTTTCTTT.

This sequence joins TRBV6-5 and TRBJ1-2, with a tentative D call TRBD1 (5 bases). The CDR3 is 15 residues long. Trimming pared 2 bases from V and 4 bases from J, leaving 14 bases between. Germline CDR1 is MNHEY and CDR2 is SVGAGI. The CDR3 reads CASSYKVEGIYGYTF. The DNA of the CDR3 is TGTGCCAGCAGTTACAAAGTGGAGGGGATCTATGGCTACACCTTC.

The chain recombines TRBV2 with TRBJ1-5; 12 bases line up with TRBD1. Trimming took 5 bases from V and 2 from J; bases not matched to a gene: 4. CDR1 and CDR2 from the germline V gene are SNHLY and FYNNEI. The CDR3 contains 16 residues. The CDR3: CASSRDRGLGNQPQHF. The CDR3 coding sequence is TGTGCCAGCAGTCGGGACAGGGGGCTGGGCAATCAGCCCCAGCATTTT.

The chain links TRBV7-3 to TRBJ2-1, with 7 positions matching TRBD2. V trimming: 2 bases; J trimming: 0 bases; junction bases outside the gene matches: 7. CDR3 length: 17 amino acids. Germline CDR1 is SGHTA and CDR2 is FQGTGA. The CDR3, as DNA: TGTGCCAGCAGCTTAGTAGCGGGCCTAAGCTCCTACAATGAGCAGTTCTTC. This sequence encodes CASSLVAGLSSYNEQFF.

V is TRBV7-9 and J is TRBJ2-1; D gene uncertain. The CDR3 is made up of 12 amino acids. Germline V CDR1 and CDR2: SEHNR, FQNEAQ (reference sequence). The V gene lost 0 bases and the J gene lost 10 bases, with 7 bases spanning the gap. The CDR3 spells CASSLASWEQFF. CDR3 coding DNA: TGTGCCAGCAGCTTAGCTAGTTGGGAGCAGTTCTTC.

This chain links TRBV7-2 with TRBJ1-1; TRBD1 matches at 8 bases. In germline, CDR1 is SGHTA, CDR2 FQGNSA. Trimming took 5 bases from V and 4 from J; bases not matched to a gene: 3. CDR3 size: 13 residues. The CDR3 nucleotides are TGTGCCAGCAGCCAGACAGGGGTCACTGAAGCTTTCTTT. Its translation is CASSQTGVTEAFF. The variable domain in full, completed from reference TRBV7-2 and TRBJ1-1, reads GAGVSQSPSNKVTEKGKDVELRCDPISGHTALYWYRQSLGQGLEFLIYFQGNSAPDKSGLPSDRFSAERTGGSVSTLTIQRTQQEDSAVYLCASSQTGVTEAFFGQGTRLTVV.

V is TRBV7-2 and J is TRBJ2-3; 12 nucleotides agree with TRBD2. The CDR3 extends over 16 amino acids. V shed 4 bases and J 6 bases; nucleotides not matched to a gene: 8. Germline CDR1 SGHTA, CDR2 FQGNSA. The CDR3: CASSSLAGGGTDTQYF. For the CDR3, the DNA is TGTGCCAGCAGCTCCCTAGCGGGGGGGGGTACGGATACGCAGTATTTT.

This chain connects TRBV28 to TRBJ2-3; 7 bases match TRBD2. Unmatched junction bases numbered 8, after V lost 5 bases and J lost 0 bases. Germline CDR1 reads MDHEN; CDR2 reads SYDVKM. The CDR3 runs 16 residues. The CDR3 is CASSEIGSGSTDTQYF. The CDR3 coding sequence is TGTGCCAGCAGTGAGATTGGTAGCGGGAGCACAGATACGCAGTATTTT. The full variable domain, completed using reference TRBV28 and TRBJ2-3, is DVKVTQSSRYLVKRTGEKVFLECVQDMDHENMFWYRQDPGLGLRLIYFSYDVKMKEKGDIPEGYSVSREKKERFSLILESASTNQTSMYLCASSEIGSGSTDTQYFGPGTRLTVL.

This clone was found once. This chain joins TRBV28 and TRBJ2-1; 14 bases are shared with TRBD2. J gave up 7 bases and V 5 bases, and 7 bases lay outside the gene matches. Germline values: CDR1 MDHEN, CDR2 SYDVKM. The CDR3 extends over 16 amino acids. The CDR3 DNA reads as TGTGCCAGCAGTAAGTCTAGACTAGCGGGAGGGAATGAGCAGTTCTTC. Translating gives CASSKSRLAGGNEQFF.

V gene TRBV28 combines with J gene TRBJ1-6; 9 nucleotides agree with TRBD1. The CDR3 loop spans 14 amino acids. V lost 6 bases to trimming and J lost 8 bases; unmatched junction nucleotides: 5. The germline gives CDR1 MDHEN, CDR2 SYDVKM. CDR3 DNA sequence: TGTGCCAGCAGGACGGGACAGGGTTATTCACCCCTCCACTTT. Translation: CASRTGQGYSPLHF.

The count of this clone is one. The chain uses TRBV2 and TRBJ1-1; TRBD1 matches at 8 bases. The germline CDR1 and CDR2 sequences are SNHLY and FYNNEI. Trimming at V came to 4 bases and at J to 6 bases, leaving 10 bases not matched to a gene. This CDR3 is built from 15 residues. The DNA for the CDR3 is TGTGCCAGCAGTGCTCGACAGGGGTCGAGCCCTGAAGCTTTCTTT. Translating gives CASSARQGSSPEAFF. Full variable domain (outside the CDR3, taken from reference TRBV2 and TRBJ1-1): EPEVTQTPSHQVTQMGQEVILRCVPISNHLYFYWYRQILGQKVEFLVSFYNNEISEKSEIFDDQFSVERPDGSNFTLKIRSTKLEDSAMYFCASSARQGSSPEAFFGQGTRLTVV.